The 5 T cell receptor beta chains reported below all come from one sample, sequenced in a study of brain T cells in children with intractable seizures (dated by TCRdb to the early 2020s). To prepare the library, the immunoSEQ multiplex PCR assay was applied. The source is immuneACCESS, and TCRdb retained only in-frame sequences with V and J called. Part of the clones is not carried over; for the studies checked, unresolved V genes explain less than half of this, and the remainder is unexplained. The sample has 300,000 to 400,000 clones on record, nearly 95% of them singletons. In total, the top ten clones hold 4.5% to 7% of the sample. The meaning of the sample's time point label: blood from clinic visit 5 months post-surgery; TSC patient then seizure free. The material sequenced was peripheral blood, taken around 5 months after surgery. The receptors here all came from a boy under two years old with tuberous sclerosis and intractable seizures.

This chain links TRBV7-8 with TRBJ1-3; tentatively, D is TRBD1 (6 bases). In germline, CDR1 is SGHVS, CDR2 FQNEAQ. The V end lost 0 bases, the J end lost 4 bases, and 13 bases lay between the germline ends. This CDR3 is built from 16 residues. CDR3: CASSLADRLSGNTIYF. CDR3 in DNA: TGTGCCAGCAGCTTAGCAGACAGGTTATCCGGAAACACCATATATTTT.

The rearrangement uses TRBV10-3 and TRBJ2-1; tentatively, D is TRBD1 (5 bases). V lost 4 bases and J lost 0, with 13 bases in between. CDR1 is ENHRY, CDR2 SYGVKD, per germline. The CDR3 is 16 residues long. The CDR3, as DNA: TGTGCCATCAGTGCAGGTGGGGCCCACTCCTACAATGAGCAGTTCTTC. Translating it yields CAISAGGAHSYNEQFF.

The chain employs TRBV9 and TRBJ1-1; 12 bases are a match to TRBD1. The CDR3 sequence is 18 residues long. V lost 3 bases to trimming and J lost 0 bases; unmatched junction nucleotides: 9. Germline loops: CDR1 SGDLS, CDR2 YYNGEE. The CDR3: CASSATGTGGPMNTEAFF. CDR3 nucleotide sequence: TGTGCCAGCAGCGCAACCGGGACAGGGGGCCCAATGAACACTGAAGCTTTCTTT.

CDR3 DNA sequence: TGTGCCAGCAGCATTGTAGCGGGGCGGCTTTACGAGCAGTACTTC. Translating it yields CASSIVAGRLYEQYF. V gene TRBV6-5 combines with J gene TRBJ2-7; 8 bases match TRBD2. Trimming took 6 bases from V and 4 from J; bases not matched to a gene: 11. The CDR3 spans 15 residues. The germline CDR1 and CDR2 sequences are MNHEY and SVGAGI.

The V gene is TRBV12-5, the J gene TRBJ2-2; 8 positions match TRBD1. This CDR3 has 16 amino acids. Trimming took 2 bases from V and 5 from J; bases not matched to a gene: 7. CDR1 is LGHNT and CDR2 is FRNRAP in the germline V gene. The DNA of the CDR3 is TGTGCTAGTGGTTTGTGGACAGGGAAAAATACCGGGGAGCTGTTTTTT. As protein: CASGLWTGKNTGELFF. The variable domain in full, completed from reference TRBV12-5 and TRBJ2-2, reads DARVTQTPRHKVTEMGQEVTMRCQPILGHNTVFWYRQTMMQGLELLAYFRNRAPLDDSGMPKDRFSAEMPDATLATLKIQPSEPRDSAVYFCASGLWTGKNTGELFFGEGSRLTVL.